This TCR beta chain was recovered during a study of blood T cell repertoires in COVID-19. In the original workflow: Quantification of nucleated cells was approximated via reference gene primer amplification. Sequencing used immunoSEQ multiplex PCR; TCRdb keeps in-frame clones, though not all of them. V, J and clone size derive from that table, while D and trimming were established from the DNA sequence. The table has under 350,000 clones, approximately 90% seen once; the top ten hold about 4.6%. The V segment lost 6 bases and the J segment 11 bases; nucleotides outside the gene matches: 11. Germline CDR1 reads MNHEY; CDR2 reads SVGAGI. CDR3 length: 15 residues.

This chain connects TRBV6-5 to TRBJ2-2; the match to TRBD1 covers 11 bases. The sequencing sample was made of peripheral blood. This sequence originates from a man aged 35-49 years with acute or convalescent COVID-19. CDR3 loop: CASRRFGQGAEELFF. CDR3 in DNA: TGTGCCAGCAGGAGATTTGGACAGGGGGCGGAAGAGCTGTTTTTT.